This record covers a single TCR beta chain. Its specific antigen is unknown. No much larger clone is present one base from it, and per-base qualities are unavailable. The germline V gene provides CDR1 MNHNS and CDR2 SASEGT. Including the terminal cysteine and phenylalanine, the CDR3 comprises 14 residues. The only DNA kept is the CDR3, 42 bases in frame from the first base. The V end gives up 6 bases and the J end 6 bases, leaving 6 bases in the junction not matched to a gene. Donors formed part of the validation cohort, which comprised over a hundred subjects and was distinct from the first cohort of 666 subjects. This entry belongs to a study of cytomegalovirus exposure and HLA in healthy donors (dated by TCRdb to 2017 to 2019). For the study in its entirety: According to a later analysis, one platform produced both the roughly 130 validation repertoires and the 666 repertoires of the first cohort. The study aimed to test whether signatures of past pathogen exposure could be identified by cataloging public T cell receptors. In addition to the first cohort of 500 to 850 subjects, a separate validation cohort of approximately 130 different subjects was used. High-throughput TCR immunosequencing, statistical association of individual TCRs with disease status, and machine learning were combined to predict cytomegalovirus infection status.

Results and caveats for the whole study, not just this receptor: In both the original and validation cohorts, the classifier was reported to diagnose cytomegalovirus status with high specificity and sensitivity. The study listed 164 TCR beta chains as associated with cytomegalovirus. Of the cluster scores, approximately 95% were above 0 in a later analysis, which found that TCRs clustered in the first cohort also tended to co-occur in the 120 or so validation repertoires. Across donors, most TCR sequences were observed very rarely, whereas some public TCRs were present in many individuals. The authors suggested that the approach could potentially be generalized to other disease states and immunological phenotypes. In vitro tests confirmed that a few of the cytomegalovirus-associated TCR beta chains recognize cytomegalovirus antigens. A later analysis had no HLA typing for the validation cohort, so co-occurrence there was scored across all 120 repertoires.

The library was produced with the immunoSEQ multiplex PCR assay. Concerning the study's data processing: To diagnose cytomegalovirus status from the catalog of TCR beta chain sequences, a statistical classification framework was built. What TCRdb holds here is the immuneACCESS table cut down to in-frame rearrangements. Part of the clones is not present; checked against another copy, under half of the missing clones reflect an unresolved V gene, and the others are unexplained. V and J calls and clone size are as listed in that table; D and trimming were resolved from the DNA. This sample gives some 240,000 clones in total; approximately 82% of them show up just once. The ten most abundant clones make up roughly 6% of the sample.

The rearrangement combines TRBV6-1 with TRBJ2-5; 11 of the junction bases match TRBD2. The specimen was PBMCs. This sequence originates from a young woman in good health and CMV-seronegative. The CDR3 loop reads CASSLSGRDKTQYF. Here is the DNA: TGTGCCAGCAGCCTTAGCGGGAGGGATAAGACCCAGTACTTC.